Presented here are 8 T cell receptor beta chains from one specimen sequenced in a study of T cell responses to AZD1222 COVID-19 vaccine. Sequencing used immunoSEQ multiplex PCR; TCRdb keeps in-frame clones, though not all of them. The table records 250,000 to 300,000 clones, 90% to 95% of them present only once. Sequenced here: peripheral blood, sampled 28 days after the second AZD1222 dose. Receptor source: an adult who received the AZD1222 COVID-19 vaccine.

J is TRBJ1-4 and V is TRBV15; 8 positions match TRBD1. With 5 bases clipped from V and 7 bases from J, the junction kept 6 bases outside the gene matches. This CDR3 spans 14 amino acids. Germline V CDR1 and CDR2: LNHNV, YYDKDF (reference sequence). In DNA, the CDR3 is TGTGCCACCAGCCGCGGGACAGGAGGTGAAAAACTGTTTTTT. Encoded protein: CATSRGTGGEKLFF.

This chain connects TRBV24-1 to TRBJ2-6; the D is unclear. Germline CDR1 reads KGHDR; CDR2 reads SFDVKD. The CDR3 extends over 13 amino acids. Trimming pared 5 bases from V and 6 bases from J, leaving 7 bases between. CDR3 sequence: CATSVPPANVLTF. CDR3 sequence (DNA): TGTGCCACCAGTGTCCCCCCGGCCAACGTCCTGACTTTC.

The V call is TRBV3-1 (or the pseudogene TRBV3-2), the J call TRBJ2-7; TRBD2 is a possible D gene (5 bases). The V gene's germline CDR1 is LGHDT and CDR2 YNNKEL (reference sequence). With 4 bases removed from V and 13 bases from J, the gap between germline ends came to 20 bases. The CDR3 is made up of 13 amino acids. CDR3 DNA: TGTGCCAGCAGCCCCCGGGGAGCTGGAAGCCTCTACTTC. Translation gives CASSPRGAGSLYF.

This rearrangement joins TRBV6-2 or TRBV6-3 to TRBJ1-2, with TRBD1 as a possible D gene (5 bases). Trimming pared 2 bases from V and 14 bases from J, leaving 12 bases between. The CDR3 is 11 amino acids. Germline V gene sequence: CDR1 MNHEY, CDR2 SVGEGT. In DNA, the CDR3 is TGTGCCAGCAGTTACGGGGCCGACGCGACCTTC. Translation gives CASSYGADATF.

The chain couples TRBV11-2 to TRBJ2-7; 8 bases are shared with TRBD2. Trimming removed 4 bases from V and 3 bases from J; junction bases left unmatched: 5. Looked up from germline, CDR1 is SGHAT and CDR2 is FQNNGV. The CDR3 is 14 residues long. The CDR3 reads CASSWTLADYEQYF. DNA of the CDR3: TGTGCCAGCAGCTGGACACTAGCGGACTACGAGCAGTACTTC.

The V and J genes are TRBV5-1 and TRBJ1-4; D is undetermined. The CDR3 extends over 16 amino acids. Trimming took 4 bases from V and 0 from J, leaving 13 bases between them. Germline V gene data show CDR1 as SGHRS and CDR2 as YFSETQ. CDR3 loop: CASSLGPGTTNEKLFF. CDR3 bases: TGCGCCAGCAGCCTGGGCCCGGGAACAACTAATGAAAAACTGTTTTTT.

Only one count was recorded for this clone. The chain joins TRBV6-7 to TRBJ1-2, with TRBD1 matching over 10 bases. TRBV6-7 is noted as an ORF with a role that remains uncertain. J was trimmed by 8 bases and V by 5 bases; bases with no gene match: 11. CDR3 length: 15 amino acids. The CDR3: CASSPTGTGVEGYTF. CDR3 nucleotide sequence: TGTGCCAGCAGTCCCACAGGGACAGGGGTTGAGGGCTACACCTTC.

The chain employs TRBV24-1 and TRBJ1-1; D not resolved. The CDR3 loop spans 14 amino acids. Germline loops: CDR1 KGHDR, CDR2 SFDVKD. Deletions cut 7 bases from V and 3 bases from J, with 14 bases between. For the CDR3, the DNA is TGTGCCACCAGGCCCCGTGACGAGGACACTGAAGCTTTCTTT. Encoded protein: CATRPRDEDTEAFF.